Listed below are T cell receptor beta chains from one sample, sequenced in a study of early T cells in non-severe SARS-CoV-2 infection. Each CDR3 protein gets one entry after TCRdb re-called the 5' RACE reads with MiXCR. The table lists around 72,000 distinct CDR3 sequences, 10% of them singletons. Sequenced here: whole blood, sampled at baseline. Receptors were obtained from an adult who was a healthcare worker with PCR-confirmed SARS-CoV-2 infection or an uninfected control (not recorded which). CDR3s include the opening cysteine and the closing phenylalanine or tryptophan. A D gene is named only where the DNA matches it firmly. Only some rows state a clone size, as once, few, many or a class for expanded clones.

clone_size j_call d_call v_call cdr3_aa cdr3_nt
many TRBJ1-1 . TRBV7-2 CASSPGPKVEAFF TGTGCCAGCAGTCCGGGACCCAAGGTTGAAGCTTTCTTT
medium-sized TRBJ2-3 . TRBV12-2 CASRSYTQYF TGTGCAAGTCGCTCCTATACGCAGTATTTT
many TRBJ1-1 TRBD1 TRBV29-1 CSVSTGRATEAFF TGCAGCGTCTCGACAGGGCGGGCCACTGAAGCTTTCTTT
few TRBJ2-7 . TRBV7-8 CASTGTAVGEQYF TGTGCCAGCACCGGGACGGCGGTGGGGGAGCAGTACTTC
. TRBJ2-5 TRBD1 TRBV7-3 CASSPAGDSKETQYF TGTGCCAGCAGCCCCGCCGGGGACAGTAAAGAGACCCAGTACTTC
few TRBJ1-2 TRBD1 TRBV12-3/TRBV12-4 CASSLPGGTSNYGYTF TGTGCCAGCAGTTTACCAGGGGGGACCAGTAACTATGGCTACACCTTC
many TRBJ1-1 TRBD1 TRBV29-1 CSVLPGQGSTLMNTEAFF TGCAGCGTCCTCCCGGGACAGGGATCTACTCTCATGAACACTGAAGCTTTCTTT
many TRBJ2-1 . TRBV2 CASSEENNSEQFF TGTGCCAGCAGTGAAGAAAACAATTCGGAGCAGTTCTTC
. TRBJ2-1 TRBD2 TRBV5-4 CASSLRLAGDEQFF TGTGCCAGCAGCCTCCGACTAGCGGGGGATGAGCAGTTCTTC
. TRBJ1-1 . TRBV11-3 CASSEGGNTEAFF TGTGCCAGCAGCGAGGGGGGTAACACTGAAGCTTTCTTT
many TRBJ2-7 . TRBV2 CASSRQGAGYEQYF TGTGCCAGCAGTAGGCAGGGTGCTGGGTACGAGCAGTACTTC
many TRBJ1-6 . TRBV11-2 CASSSGQLVSSYNSPLHF TGTGCCAGCAGCTCAGGACAGCTAGTGAGCTCCTATAATTCACCCCTCCACTTT
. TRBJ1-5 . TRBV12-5 CASGLGYPSNQPQHF TGTGCTAGTGGTTTGGGCTACCCTAGCAATCAGCCCCAGCATTTT
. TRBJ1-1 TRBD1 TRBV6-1 CASSEGQGRTNTEAFF TGTGCCAGCAGTGAAGGACAGGGCAGGACGAACACTGAAGCTTTCTTT
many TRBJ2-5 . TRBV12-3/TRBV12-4 CASSSGGPSGTQYF TGTGCCAGCAGTTCGGGGGGCCCCTCGGGGACCCAGTACTTC
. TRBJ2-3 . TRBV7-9 CASSFGRGPSMNTQYF TGTGCCAGCAGCTTTGGGCGGGGACCCAGCATGAATACGCAGTATTTT
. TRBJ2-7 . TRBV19 CASSTSSRAYEQYF TGTGCCAGTAGCACATCCTCCAGGGCCTACGAGCAGTACTTC
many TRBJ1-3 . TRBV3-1 CASSGSNTIYF TGTGCCAGCAGCGGATCAAACACCATATATTTT
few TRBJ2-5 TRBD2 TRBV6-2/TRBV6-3 CASRPSGGIETQYF TGTGCCAGCAGACCCAGCGGGGGAATAGAGACCCAGTACTTC
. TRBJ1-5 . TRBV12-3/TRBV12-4 CASSGQPARNQPQHF TGTGCCAGCAGTGGACAGCCAGCCCGGAATCAGCCCCAGCATTTT
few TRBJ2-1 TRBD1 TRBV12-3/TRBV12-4 CASRSDRGQFF TGTGCCAGCAGATCTGACAGGGGGCAGTTCTTC
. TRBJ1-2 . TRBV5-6 CASTVWKQGYTF TGTGCCAGCACCGTTTGGAAGCAAGGCTACACCTTC
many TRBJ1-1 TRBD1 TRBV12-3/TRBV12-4 CASSLTLDRGNSKAFF TGTGCCAGCAGTTTAACCCTGGACAGGGGGAACTCTAAGGCTTTCTTT
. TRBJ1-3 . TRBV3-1 CASSSPETGNTIYF TGTGCCAGCAGCTCCCCAGAAACTGGAAACACCATATATTTT
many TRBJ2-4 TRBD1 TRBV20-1 CSARDGGQGKNIQYF TGCAGTGCTAGAGATGGGGGACAGGGGAAAAACATTCAGTACTTC
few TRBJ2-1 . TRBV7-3 CASGWGPDNEQFF TGTGCCAGTGGTTGGGGGCCCGACAATGAGCAGTTCTTC